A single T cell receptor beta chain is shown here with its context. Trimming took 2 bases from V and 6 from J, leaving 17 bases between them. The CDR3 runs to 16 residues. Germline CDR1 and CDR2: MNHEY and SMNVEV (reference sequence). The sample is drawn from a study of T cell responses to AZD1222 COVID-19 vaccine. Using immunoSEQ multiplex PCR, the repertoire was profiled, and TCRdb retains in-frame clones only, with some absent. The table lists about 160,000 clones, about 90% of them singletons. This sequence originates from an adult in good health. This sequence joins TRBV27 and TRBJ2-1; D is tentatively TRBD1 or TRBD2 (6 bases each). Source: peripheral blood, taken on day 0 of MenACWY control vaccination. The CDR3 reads CASSLRGLESGNEQFF. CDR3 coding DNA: TGTGCCAGCAGTTTACGGGGGCTGGAGTCTGGCAATGAGCAGTTCTTC.